This T cell receptor (beta chain) was profiled in a study of blood T cells in healthy people across ages. Details on this clonotype: The antigen remains undetermined.

Germline CDR1 reads SQVTM; CDR2 reads ANQGSEA. V trimming: 0 bases; J trimming: 11 bases; junction bases outside the gene matches: 12. The CDR3 covers 15 residues. Combining a sample-barcoded 5' primer with a J-beta primer mix, a second PCR ran for roughly 7 to 12 cycles. MiXCR was run by TCRdb on the 5' RACE reads, yielding one entry per CDR3 protein. The table lists about 1,500,000 distinct CDR3 sequences, roughly 45% of them singletons. Study observations and caveats: Researchers judged that diversity estimates from one million T cells fell short of true values.

V is TRBV29-1 and J is TRBJ2-5; 10 bases are shared with TRBD2. The origin of this receptor is a woman aged 18-30 years in good health. What was sequenced was blood. CDR3 sequence: CSVEDGLAAYNEQYF. The CDR3 DNA reads as TGCAGCGTTGAAGATGGACTAGCGGCCTACAATGAGCAGTACTTC.